This paragraph covers one TCR beta chain sequence. The data belong to a study of blood T cell repertoires in COVID-19. On the study more broadly: Researchers got acute and convalescent COVID-19 samples from the United States, Italy and Spain. Nucleic acid was either cDNA or gDNA, and it came from T cells, B-cell-depleted T cells, or PBMCs.

Per the authors' pipeline: Reference gene primer amplification gave nucleated cell count estimates. TCRdb's table, derived via immunoSEQ multiplex PCR, lists solely in-frame clones and lacks some. From that table come the V and J calls and clone size; the DNA was used to work out D and trimming. This table has about 58,000 clones, approximately 90% appearing once. With V trimmed by 3 bases and J by 2 bases, 6 bases remained unmatched. The CDR3 is 15 residues long. The V gene's germline CDR1 is SQVTM and CDR2 ANQGSEA. V usage is TRBV29-1 and J usage is TRBJ2-7, with 11 positions matching TRBD2. This receptor was taken from a woman between 65 and 79 years old with active COVID-19. What was sequenced was peripheral blood. The chain's CDR3 is CSVDGGTSGTYEQYF. CDR3 DNA sequence: TGCAGCGTTGATGGGGGGACTAGCGGTACCTACGAGCAGTACTTC.